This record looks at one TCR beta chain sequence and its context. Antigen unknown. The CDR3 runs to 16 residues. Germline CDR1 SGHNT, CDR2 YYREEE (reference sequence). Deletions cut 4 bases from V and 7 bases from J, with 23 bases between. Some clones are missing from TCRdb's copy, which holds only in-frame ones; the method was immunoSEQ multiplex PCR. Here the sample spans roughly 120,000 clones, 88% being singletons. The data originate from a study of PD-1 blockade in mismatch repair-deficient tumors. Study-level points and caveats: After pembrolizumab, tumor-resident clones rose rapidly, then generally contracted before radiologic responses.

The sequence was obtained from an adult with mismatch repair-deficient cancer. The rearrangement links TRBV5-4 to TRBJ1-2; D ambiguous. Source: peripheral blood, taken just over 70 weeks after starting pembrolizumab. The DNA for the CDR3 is TGTGCCAGCAGCACTCCCACCTTTAGGGCCCGTCGTGGCTACACCTTC. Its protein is CASSTPTFRARRGYTF.